A single sample gave rise to the 22 T cell receptor beta chains below, sequenced in a study of shared clonotypes between healthy human individuals. Produced via immunoSEQ multiplex PCR; TCRdb's table is partial and in-frame only. The table shows some 2.1 million clones, with about 95% occurring only once. The specimen was naive CD4+ T cells sorted from blood. Subset indicated: CD45RA+ positively selected. These receptors were collected from a young man in good health.

J is TRBJ2-7 and V is TRBV7-6, with D unclear. V was cut by 2 bases and J by 5 bases, with 10 bases left in between. The CDR3 is made up of 13 amino acids. CDR1 is SGHVS, CDR2 FNYEAQ, per germline. CDR3 nucleotide sequence: TGTGCCAGCAGCTTAAGGTTAGAAGACGAGCAGTACTTC. It is translated as CASSLRLEDEQYF.

A note on this clone: The identical CDR3 is also encoded by other nucleotide sequences in the sample. This chain joins TRBV6-4 and TRBJ1-6, with D unresolved. The ends were cut back, 4 bases at V and 7 bases at J, with 8 bases in the middle. This CDR3 is built from 13 residues. Looked up from germline, CDR1 is MRHNA and CDR2 is SNTAGT. The DNA for the CDR3 is TGTGCCAGCAGTGGGGATAGGAATTCACCCCTCCACTTT. It specifies CASSGDRNSPLHF.

This clone was seen just once. The chain links TRBV10-3 to TRBJ1-3, with D perhaps TRBD1 (5 bases). The CDR3 contains 15 residues. Germline V gene lookup returns CDR1 ENHRY and CDR2 SYGVKD. Trimming pared 6 bases from V and 0 bases from J, leaving 12 bases between. The CDR3 protein is CAIRDGTSSGNTIYF. Written as DNA, the CDR3 is TGTGCCATCAGGGATGGGACCTCCTCTGGAAACACCATATATTTT.

The chain carries TRBV5-8 and TRBJ2-7, with unresolved D. Germline CDR1 SGHTS, CDR2 YDEGEE. The CDR3 covers 14 residues. The germline V and J ends were trimmed by 0 bases and 0 bases, with 7 bases remaining between them. The CDR3 region has the DNA TGTGCCAGCAGCTTGGGGGTGATCTCCTACGAGCAGTACTTC. Amino acids: CASSLGVISYEQYF.

V is TRBV4-2 and J is TRBJ1-1, with D hard to call. V lost 2 bases and J lost 4, with 11 bases in between. This CDR3 comprises 14 residues. Germline V gives CDR1 LGHNA, CDR2 YNFKEQ. The CDR3 here is CASSQSNRPTEAFF. In DNA form, the CDR3 reads TGTGCCAGCAGCCAATCTAACCGTCCCACTGAAGCTTTCTTT.

The V call is TRBV29-1, the J call TRBJ2-1, with 7 bases matching TRBD1. Germline assignment: CDR1 SQVTM and CDR2 ANQGSEA. V lost 6 bases and J lost 10; bases outside the gene matches: 12. The CDR3 is made up of 13 amino acids. For the CDR3, the DNA is TGCAGCGTCGCAGGGGGACCGGGGACGGAGCAGTTCTTC. Encoded protein: CSVAGGPGTEQFF.

V gene TRBV9 combines with J gene TRBJ1-5; no definite D call. CDR1 is SGDLS, CDR2 YYNGEE, per germline. The CDR3 has 13 residues. V lost 4 bases and J lost 1, with 6 bases in between. The CDR3 DNA is TGTGCCAGCAGCATAGACAGCAATCAGCCCCAGCATTTT. This translates into CASSIDSNQPQHF. Together with reference TRBV9 and TRBJ1-5, the CDR3 gives the full variable domain: DSGVTQTPKHLITATGQRVTLRCSPRSGDLSVYWYQQSLDQGLQFLIQYYNGEERAKGNILERFSAQQFPDLHSELNLSSLELGDSALYFCASSIDSNQPQHFGDGTRLSIL.

The chain is built from TRBV6-1 and TRBJ1-5; no definite D call. Germline values: CDR1 MNHNS, CDR2 SASEGT. There are 15 residues in the CDR3. Trimming cost V 2 bases and J 4 bases, with 12 bases left between them. CDR3: CASSELAFGNQPQHF. The CDR3 region has the DNA TGTGCCAGCAGTGAATTAGCGTTTGGGAATCAGCCCCAGCATTTT.

The chain has TRBV30 and TRBJ1-2; D perhaps matches TRBD1 (5 bases). The CDR3 spans 16 residues. The V gene's germline CDR1 is GTSNPN and CDR2 SVGIG (reference sequence). V dropped 5 bases and J dropped 8 bases, with 27 bases sitting between them. This CDR3 reads CAWGGFNQELGGGYTF. CDR3 DNA sequence: TGTGCCTGGGGAGGCTTTAATCAGGAGCTCGGGGGAGGCTACACCTTC.

The count of this clone is one. The gene calls are TRBV6-6 and TRBJ1-4, with D tentatively TRBD1 (5 bases). Trimming took 0 bases from V and 8 from J, leaving 7 bases between them. The length of the CDR3 is 13 residues. Germline assignment: CDR1 MNHNY and CDR2 SVGAGI (reference sequence). The CDR3 nucleotides read TGTGCCAGCAGTTACTCCTGGGGGGAAAAACTGTTTTTT. It is translated as CASSYSWGEKLFF.

This clone is a singleton in its sample. This sample also contains other DNA sequences that code for the same CDR3. The rearrangement links TRBV18 to TRBJ1-5; D possibly corresponds to TRBD1 (5 bases). Germline-derived CDR1 and CDR2 are KGHSH and LQKENI. The CDR3 covers 13 residues. Trimming removed 3 bases from V and 5 bases from J, with 8 bases in between. CDR3 region: CASSPGLDQPQHF. The CDR3 bases are TGTGCCAGCTCACCGGGGCTCGATCAGCCCCAGCATTTT.

For this clone: One junction end does not reproduce the germline sequence, and a read error may be involved. The rearrangement joins TRBV19 to TRBJ2-4, with D uncertain. Germline-derived CDR1 and CDR2 are LNHDA and SQIVND (reference sequence). The CDR3 covers 11 residues. CDR3 sequence: CASSATNIQYF. CDR3 coding DNA: TGTGCCAGTAGTGCCACAAACATTCAGTACTTC. Complete variable domain (other parts from reference TRBV19 and TRBJ2-4): DGGITQSPKYLFRKEGQNVTLSCEQNLNHDAMYWYRQDPGQGLRLIYYSQIVNDFQKGDIAEGYSVSREKKESFPLTVTSAQKNPTAFYLCASSATNIQYFGAGTRLSVL.

The gene calls are TRBV5-1 and TRBJ1-6; D uncertain. The germline CDR1 and CDR2 sequences are SGHRS and YFSETQ. The V end lost 0 bases, the J end lost 3 bases, and 4 bases lay between the germline ends. This CDR3 has 14 residues. CDR3 nucleotide sequence: TGCGCCAGCAGCTTGGGCCTCTATAATTCACCCCTCCACTTT. Amino acid sequence: CASSLGLYNSPLHF.

This chain links TRBV19 with TRBJ1-6, with 9 bases that match TRBD1. The CDR3 runs 15 residues. With V trimmed by 4 bases and J by 7 bases, 5 bases remained unmatched. The germline V gene encodes CDR1 LNHDA and CDR2 SQIVND (reference sequence). CDR3 DNA sequence: TGTGCCAGTAGTACCAAGACAGGGGGAAATTCACCCCTCCACTTT. Translated: CASSTKTGGNSPLHF.

This clone was counted a single time. V usage is TRBV5-1 and J usage is TRBJ2-3; no reliable D call. V was clipped by 0 bases and J by 2 bases, with 13 bases between them. Germline-derived CDR1 and CDR2 are SGHRS and YFSETQ. The CDR3 runs 16 residues. The CDR3 protein is CASSLGSSTATDTQYF. The CDR3 nucleotides are TGCGCCAGCAGCTTGGGTAGTTCCACGGCCACAGATACGCAGTATTTT.

This clone came up once. The V and J genes are TRBV6-1 and TRBJ2-3; TRBD1 matches 7 bases. The CDR3 runs to 13 residues. Per the germline V gene, CDR1 is MNHNS and CDR2 is SASEGT. V dropped 8 bases and J dropped 3; count of bases not matched to a gene: 5. In DNA form, the CDR3 reads TGTGCCAGCGGGAGACAGGGAACAGATACGCAGTATTTT. Protein sequence: CASGRQGTDTQYF.

J is TRBJ2-7 and V is TRBV28; D is unresolved. This CDR3 contains 14 residues. Germline CDR1 and CDR2: MDHEN and SYDVKM. Trimming cost V 4 bases and J 3 bases, with 13 bases left between them. The CDR3 DNA follows: TGTGCCAGCAGTTCTATTTGGGCTGGCTACGAGCAGTACTTC. It yields the protein CASSSIWAGYEQYF.

The chain couples TRBV7-2 to TRBJ2-1, with 9 bases matching TRBD2. This CDR3 spans 16 amino acids. The J segment lost 0 bases and the V segment lost 4 bases, leaving 4 bases of the junction unmatched. Germline values: CDR1 SGHTA, CDR2 FQGNSA. CDR3 sequence: CASSSISGSSYNEQFF. The DNA of the CDR3 is TGTGCCAGCAGCTCGATTAGCGGGAGCTCCTACAATGAGCAGTTCTTC.

This CDR3 reads CAWSGPRRFGALNYGYTF. DNA for the CDR3: TGTGCCTGGAGTGGCCCCCGTCGTTTTGGGGCACTTAACTATGGCTACACCTTC. The chain employs TRBV30 and TRBJ1-2, with D perhaps matching TRBD1 (5 bases). The germline gives CDR1 GTSNPN, CDR2 SVGIG (reference sequence). V was shortened by 1 base and J by 1 base, with 22 bases between the two germline ends. The CDR3 sequence is 18 residues long.

The CDR3 is CASSWEGLAPRGDTQYF. CDR3 DNA: TGTGCCAGCAGCTGGGAGGGCCTAGCGCCGCGAGGGGATACGCAGTATTTT. V is TRBV5-4 and J is TRBJ2-3, with TRBD2 identical over 7 bases. Germline CDR1 SGHNT, CDR2 YYREEE (reference sequence). Trimming cost V 3 bases and J 6 bases; bases outside gene matches: 16. This CDR3 has 17 residues.

Of note for this clone: Additional DNA sequences in this sample encode the identical CDR3. The V call is TRBV18, the J call TRBJ2-7; perhaps D is TRBD1 or TRBD2 (5 bases each). Trimming shortened V by 0 bases and J by 2 bases, and 8 bases separated the two germline ends. Germline values: CDR1 KGHSH, CDR2 LQKENI. This CDR3 has 14 amino acids. The CDR3 nucleotides read TGTGCCAGCTCACCACCGGGACGGACCTACGAGCAGTACTTC. Translated, it gives CASSPPGRTYEQYF.

This clone was recorded a few times. V usage is TRBV30 and J usage is TRBJ2-7; possible D gene TRBD1, 5 bases. The CDR3 loop spans 13 amino acids. Looked up from germline, CDR1 is GTSNPN and CDR2 is SVGIG (reference sequence). Trimming left V 2 bases short and J 3 bases short, with 11 bases between. CDR3 nucleotide sequence: TGTGCCTGGAGTCCTTGGACAAACTACGAGCAGTACTTC. This encodes CAWSPWTNYEQYF.